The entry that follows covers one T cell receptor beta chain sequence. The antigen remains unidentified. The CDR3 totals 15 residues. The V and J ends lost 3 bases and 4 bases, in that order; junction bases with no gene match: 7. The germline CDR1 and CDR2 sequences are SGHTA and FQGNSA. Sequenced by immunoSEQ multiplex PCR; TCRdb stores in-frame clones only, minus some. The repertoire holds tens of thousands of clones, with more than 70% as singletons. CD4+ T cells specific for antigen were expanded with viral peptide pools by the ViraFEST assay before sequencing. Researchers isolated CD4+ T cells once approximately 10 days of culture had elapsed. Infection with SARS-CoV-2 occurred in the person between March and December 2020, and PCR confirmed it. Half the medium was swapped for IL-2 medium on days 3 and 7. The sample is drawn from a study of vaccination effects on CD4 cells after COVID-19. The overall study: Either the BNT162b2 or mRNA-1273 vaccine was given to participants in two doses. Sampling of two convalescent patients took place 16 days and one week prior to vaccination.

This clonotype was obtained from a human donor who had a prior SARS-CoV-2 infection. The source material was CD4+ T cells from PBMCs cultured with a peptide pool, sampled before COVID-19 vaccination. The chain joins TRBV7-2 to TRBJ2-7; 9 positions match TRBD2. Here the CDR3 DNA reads TGTGCCAGCAGCTTCGTATCCCTAGCGGGATACGAGCAGTACTTC. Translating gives CASSFVSLAGYEQYF.